The 4 T cell receptor beta chains reported below all come from one sample, sequenced in a study of shared clonotypes between healthy human individuals. TCRdb keeps only in-frame clones here, not all; method: immunoSEQ multiplex PCR. The sample lists around 2.5 million clones, 93% occurring once. The sequenced sample consisted of naive CD4+ T cells from PBMCs. The sample's subset: CD45RA+ positively selected. The receptors come from a man between 18 and 35 years old in good health. Some clones in this sample may be carry-over from other donors' samples.

The chain uses TRBV5-4 and TRBJ2-5, with 8 bases that match TRBD2. CDR3 size: 17 residues. CDR1 and CDR2 (germline): SGHNT, YYREEE (reference sequence). J was trimmed by 5 bases and V by 4 bases; bases with no gene match: 16. The CDR3 loop is CASSPSGGAGEGETQYF. For the CDR3, the DNA is TGTGCCAGCAGCCCGTCCGGGGGAGCGGGAGAGGGGGAGACCCAGTACTTC. Looking up the rest from reference TRBV5-4 and TRBJ2-5 gives the full variable domain: ETGVTQSPTHLIKTRGQQVTLRCSSQSGHNTVSWYQQALGQGPQFIFQYYREEENGRGNFPPRFSGLQFPNYSSELNVNALELDDSALYLCASSPSGGAGEGETQYFGPGTRLLVL.

J is TRBJ1-1 and V is TRBV2; 9 bases fit TRBD1. The CDR3 length is 18 residues. V lost 6 bases to trimming and J lost 2 bases; unmatched junction nucleotides: 16. CDR1 is SNHLY, CDR2 FYNNEI, per germline. The CDR3 sequence: CASSNLPPGTGLNTEAFF. The DNA of the CDR3 is TGTGCCAGCAGCAACCTTCCCCCCGGGACAGGGCTAAACACTGAAGCTTTCTTT. Full variable domain (remainder filled in from reference TRBV2 and TRBJ1-1): EPEVTQTPSHQVTQMGQEVILRCVPISNHLYFYWYRQILGQKVEFLVSFYNNEISEKSEIFDDQFSVERPDGSNFTLKIRSTKLEDSAMYFCASSNLPPGTGLNTEAFFGQGTRLTVV.

The chain combines TRBV5-1 with TRBJ2-2, with D unresolved. CDR1 and CDR2 (germline): SGHRS, YFSETQ. This CDR3 has 15 residues. Trimming removed 1 base at V and 2 bases at J, with 9 bases between. Written as DNA, the CDR3 is TGCGCCAGCAGCTTGCTGGCCATTAACACCGGGGAGCTGTTTTTT. This gives the protein CASSLLAINTGELFF.

CDR3 sequence: CASSEGVGNTIYF. CDR3 sequence (DNA): TGTGCCAGCAGCGAAGGGGTTGGAAACACCATATATTTT. The rearrangement uses TRBV21-1 and TRBJ1-3. TRBV21-1 is a documented pseudogene. This CDR3 contains 13 residues.